These 14 T cell receptor beta chains came from one sample sequenced in a study of regulatory T cells in long-lasting Graves disease. Time point: persistent/refractory GD, antithyroid drugs over 5 years with positive TRAb. Researchers made the TCR library from RNA that was extracted from PBMCs. To make TCR beta libraries, researchers used iRepertoire HTBI primers and Arm-PCR of CDR3 regions. TCRdb processed the multiplex PCR reads anew with MiXCR; each CDR3 protein has one entry. The table lists some 440,000 distinct CDR3 sequences, roughly 20% of them singletons. Source: peripheral blood mononuclear cells (PBMCs), taken when the disease was refractory, from a patient treated with antithyroid drugs. All receptors derive from a female donor with Graves disease.

CDR3 residues: CASSPGVIGELFF. CDR3 bases: TGTGCCAGCAGCCCAGGGGTAATCGGGGAGCTGTTTTTT. The V gene is TRBV11-2, the J gene TRBJ2-2, with D possibly being TRBD1 (6 bases). The CDR3 consists of 13 residues. Trimming removed 5 bases at V and 7 bases at J, with 11 bases between. Germline V CDR1 and CDR2: SGHAT, FQNNGV.

With respect to this clonotype: A much larger clone sits a single nucleotide away, making a read error possible. The CDR3 bases are TGTGCCAGCACCCCAGGGGATCTGGGCAATCAGCCCCAGCATTTT. It specifies CASTPGDLGNQPQHF. The chain carries TRBV6-1 and TRBJ1-5, with D possibly being TRBD1 (6 bases). The CDR3 totals 15 residues. V lost 7 bases, J lost 2 bases, and 15 bases lay in between. The V gene's germline CDR1 is MNHNS and CDR2 SASEGT.

The table lists this clonotype with a few counts. The V gene is TRBV5-6, the J gene TRBJ2-5, with D perhaps TRBD2 (5 bases). There are 14 residues in the CDR3. Between the trimmed V and J ends, which lost 7 bases and 2 bases, there was a span of 15 bases. Germline V gene lookup returns CDR1 SGHDT and CDR2 YYEEEE. The CDR3 region is CASGPSGIQETQYF. CDR3 bases: TGTGCCAGCGGCCCCTCCGGGATTCAAGAGACCCAGTACTTC.

At least ten counts were recorded for this clonotype. The J gene is TRBJ2-7, the V gene TRBV10-3; TRBD1 aligns across 10 bases. This CDR3 comprises 14 residues. In germline, CDR1 is ENHRY, CDR2 SYGVKD. V lost 3 bases to trimming and J lost 3 bases; unmatched junction nucleotides: 2. CDR3 residues: CAISDGTGDYEQYF. The DNA of the CDR3 is TGTGCCATCAGTGACGGGACAGGGGACTACGAGCAGTACTTC.

The V call is TRBV5-6, the J call TRBJ1-3, with TRBD1 as a possible D gene (6 bases). The CDR3 extends over 16 amino acids. V lost 0 bases and J lost 2, with 12 bases in between. Germline V gives CDR1 SGHDT, CDR2 YYEEEE. This chain's CDR3 is CASSLGGGGTGNTIYF. The CDR3, as DNA: TGTGCCAGCAGCTTGGGCGGAGGGGGAACTGGAAACACCATATATTTT.

This clonotype was observed at least ten times. DNA for the CDR3: TGTGCCAGCAGCGCGCTAGCGGGATCCTACGAGCAGTACTTC. Protein: CASSALAGSYEQYF. This chain uses TRBV11-1 with TRBJ2-7, with 9 bases lining up with TRBD2. Trimming removed 5 bases from V and 1 base from J; junction bases left unmatched: 3. The germline CDR1 and CDR2 sequences are SGHAT and FQDESV (reference sequence). The CDR3 has 14 residues.

This clonotype was picked up many times. The chain recombines TRBV6-5 with TRBJ1-6; D ambiguous. V was cut by 2 bases and J by 9 bases, with 11 bases left in between. The CDR3 extends over 14 amino acids. CDR1 MNHEY and CDR2 SVGAGI come from the germline V gene. In DNA, the CDR3 is TGTGCCAGCAGTTACGCGGCAGTCGTTTCACCCCTCCACTTT. This translates into CASSYAAVVSPLHF.

V usage is TRBV4-2 and J usage is TRBJ2-3; no definite D call. Germline V gene lookup returns CDR1 LGHNA and CDR2 YNFKEQ. This CDR3 spans 14 amino acids. Trimming left V 0 bases short and J 5 bases short, with 9 bases between. The CDR3 region has the DNA TGTGCCAGCAGCCAAGATATCCTGGTAGATACGCAGTATTTT. Translated: CASSQDILVDTQYF.

This clonotype occurred many times. This chain connects TRBV28 to TRBJ2-7; D possibly matches TRBD1 or TRBD2 (5 bases each). CDR3 length: 15 amino acids. Trimming took off 5 bases at V and 2 bases at J, with 16 bases between the two ends. The germline CDR1 and CDR2 sequences are MDHEN and SYDVKM. The CDR3 spells CASSAGTGVAYEQYF. CDR3 sequence (DNA): TGTGCCAGCAGTGCCGGGACCGGGGTGGCCTACGAGCAGTACTTC.

With regard to this clonotype: One junction end does not reproduce the germline sequence, and a read error may be involved. The chain couples TRBV7-3 to TRBJ2-7; 7 bases align to TRBD2. Germline V gene lookup returns CDR1 SGHTA and CDR2 FQGTGA. CDR3 size: 15 residues. The CDR3 region has the DNA TGTGCCAGCAGCCTCGGACTAGGAGGGCCCAACGAGCGGTACTTC. Its protein is CASSLGLGGPNERYF.

The V call is TRBV7-8, the J call TRBJ2-7, with D uncertain. This CDR3 is 16 amino acids long. Looked up from germline, CDR1 is SGHVS and CDR2 is FQNEAQ. V was trimmed by 2 bases and J by 4 bases, leaving 18 bases between them. The CDR3 region has the DNA TGTGCCAGCAGCTTATACACTATAGGAGTTGGGTACGAGCAGTACTTC. Amino acid sequence: CASSLYTIGVGYEQYF.

This clonotype was observed a few times. Just one base apart from a much larger clone, this may be a read error. This sequence joins TRBV7-3 and TRBJ1-1; D is unclear. Per germline, CDR1 SGHTA and CDR2 FQGTGA. The CDR3 is made up of 13 amino acids. The CDR3 is CASSLMVNTEASF. The CDR3, as DNA: TGTGCCAGCAGCTTAATGGTGAACACTGAAGCTTCCTTT.

In this sample, this clonotype turned up a few times. A much larger clone sits a single nucleotide away, making a read error possible. The chain employs TRBV2 and TRBJ1-4, with D unclear. V gave up 8 bases and J gave up 0 bases, with 13 bases separating them. There are 15 residues in the CDR3. The germline CDR1 and CDR2 sequences are SNHLY and FYNNEI. The CDR3 loop reads CASSTPLATNEKLFF. CDR3 nucleotide sequence: TGTGCCAGCTCGACACCCCTTGCAACTAATGAAAAACTGTTTTTT.

The CDR3 here is CASSSRFGSPLHF. The CDR3 nucleotides are TGTGCCAGCAGCTCCCGTTTCGGCTCACCCCTCCACTTT. The chain joins TRBV7-9 to TRBJ1-6; D not resolved. Looked up from germline, CDR1 is SEHNR and CDR2 is FQNEAQ (reference sequence). This CDR3 is built from 13 residues. Trimming cost V 4 bases and J 10 bases, with 11 bases left between them.